The entry that follows covers one T cell receptor (beta chain) sequence. CDR3 length: 13 amino acids. Trimming removed 0 bases at V and 13 bases at J, with 13 bases between. Germline CDR1 is GTSNPN and CDR2 is SVGIG (reference sequence). This specimen belongs to a study of blood T cell repertoires in COVID-19. Overall study context: Acute and convalescent COVID-19 samples came from the United States, Italy and Spain. PBMCs, B-cell-depleted T cells, or T cells were the source of the cDNA or gDNA that made up the material.

The table came from immunoSEQ multiplex PCR; TCRdb's copy has only in-frame clones and leaves some out. The profile shows fewer than 250,000 clones, approximately 80% of them singletons. Sample: peripheral blood. V gene TRBV30 combines with J gene TRBJ1-6, with D tentatively TRBD1 (5 bases). This TCR was recovered from a woman older than 75 with acute or convalescent COVID-19. This chain's CDR3 is CAWSVNFRQPLHF. The CDR3 DNA reads TGTGCCTGGAGTGTTAATTTCCGACAGCCCCTCCACTTT.